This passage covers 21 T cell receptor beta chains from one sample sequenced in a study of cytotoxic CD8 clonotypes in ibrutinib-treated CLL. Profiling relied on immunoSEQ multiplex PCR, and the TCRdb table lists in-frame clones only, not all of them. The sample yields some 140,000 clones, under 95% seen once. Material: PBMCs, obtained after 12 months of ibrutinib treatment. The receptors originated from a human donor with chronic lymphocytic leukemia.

The CDR3 bases are TGTGCCAGTAACGACGGTTTGGGAGATACGCAGTATTTT. Translating gives CASNDGLGDTQYF. The genes are TRBV19 and TRBJ2-3; D is unresolved. This CDR3 contains 13 residues. With 7 bases removed from V and 5 bases from J, the gap between germline ends came to 13 bases. Germline loops: CDR1 LNHDA, CDR2 SQIVND (reference sequence).

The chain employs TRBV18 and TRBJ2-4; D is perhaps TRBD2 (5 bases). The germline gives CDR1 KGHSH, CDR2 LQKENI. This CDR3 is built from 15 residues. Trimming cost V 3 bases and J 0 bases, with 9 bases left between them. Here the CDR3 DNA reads TGTGCCAGCTCACCCCCAGGACTAGCCAAAAACATTCAGTACTTC. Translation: CASSPPGLAKNIQYF.

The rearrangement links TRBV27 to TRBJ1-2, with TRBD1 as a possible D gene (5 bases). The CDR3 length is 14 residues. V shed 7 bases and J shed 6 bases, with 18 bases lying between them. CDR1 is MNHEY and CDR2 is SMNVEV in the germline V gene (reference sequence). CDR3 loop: CASTSLTGLHGYTF. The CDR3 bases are TGTGCCAGCACCAGTTTGACGGGGCTGCATGGCTACACCTTC.

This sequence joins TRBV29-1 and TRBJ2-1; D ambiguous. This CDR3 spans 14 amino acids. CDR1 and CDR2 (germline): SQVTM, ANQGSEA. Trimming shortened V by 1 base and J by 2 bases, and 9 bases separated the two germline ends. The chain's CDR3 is CSVEGVRTYNEQFF. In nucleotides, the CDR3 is TGCAGCGTTGAAGGGGTCAGGACCTACAATGAGCAGTTCTTC.

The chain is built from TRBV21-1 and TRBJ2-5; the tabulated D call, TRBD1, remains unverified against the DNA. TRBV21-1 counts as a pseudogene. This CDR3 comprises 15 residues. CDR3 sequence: CASSTSGQFQETQYF. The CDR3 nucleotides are TGTGCCAGCAGCACTTCCGGACAGTTCCAAGAGACCCAGTACTTC.

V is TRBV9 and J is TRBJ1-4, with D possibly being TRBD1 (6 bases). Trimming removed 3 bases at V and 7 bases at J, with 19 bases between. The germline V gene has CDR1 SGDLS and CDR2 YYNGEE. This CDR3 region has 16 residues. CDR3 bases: TGTGCCAGCAGCGAGCACTCAGGGGTTGGAAGTGAAAAACTGTTTTTT. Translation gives CASSEHSGVGSEKLFF.

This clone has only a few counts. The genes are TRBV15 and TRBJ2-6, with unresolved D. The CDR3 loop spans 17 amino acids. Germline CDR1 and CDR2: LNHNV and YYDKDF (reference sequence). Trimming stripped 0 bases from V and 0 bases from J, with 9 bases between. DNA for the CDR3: TGTGCCACCAGCAGAGAAGGCACGGCCTCTGGGGCCAACGTCCTGACTTTC. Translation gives CATSREGTASGANVLTF.

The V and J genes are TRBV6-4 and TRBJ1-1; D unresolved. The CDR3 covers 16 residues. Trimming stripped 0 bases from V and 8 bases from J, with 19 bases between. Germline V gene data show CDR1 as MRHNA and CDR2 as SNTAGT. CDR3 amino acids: CASSDSNPQAEEEAFF. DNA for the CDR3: TGTGCCAGCAGTGACTCGAATCCCCAGGCAGAGGAGGAAGCTTTCTTT.

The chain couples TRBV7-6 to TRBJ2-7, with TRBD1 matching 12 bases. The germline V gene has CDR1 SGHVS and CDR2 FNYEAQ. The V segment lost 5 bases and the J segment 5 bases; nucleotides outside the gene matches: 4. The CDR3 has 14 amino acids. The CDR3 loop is CASSKGTGGNEQYF. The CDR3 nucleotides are TGTGCCAGCAGCAAGGGGACAGGGGGCAACGAGCAGTACTTC. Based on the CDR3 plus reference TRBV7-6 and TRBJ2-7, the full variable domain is GAGVSQSPRYKVTKRGQDVALRCDPISGHVSLYWYRQALGQGPEFLTYFNYEAQQDKSGLPNDRFSAERPEGSISTLTIQRTEQRDSAMYRCASSKGTGGNEQYFGPGTRLTVT.

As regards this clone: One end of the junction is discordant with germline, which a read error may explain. DNA of the CDR3: TGCAGCGTGGAAGGACTAGCGGCACAAGAGACCCAGTACTTC. Its protein is CSVEGLAAQETQYF. V and J are TRBV29-1 and TRBJ2-5, with TRBD2 identical over 10 bases. The CDR3 length is 14 residues. CDR1 is SQVTM and CDR2 is ANQGSEA in the germline V gene.

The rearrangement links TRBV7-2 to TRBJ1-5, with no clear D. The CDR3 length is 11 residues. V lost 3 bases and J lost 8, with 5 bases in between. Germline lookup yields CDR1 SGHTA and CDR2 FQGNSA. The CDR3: CASSFNEPQHF. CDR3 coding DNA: TGTGCCAGCAGCTTCAACGAGCCCCAGCATTTT.

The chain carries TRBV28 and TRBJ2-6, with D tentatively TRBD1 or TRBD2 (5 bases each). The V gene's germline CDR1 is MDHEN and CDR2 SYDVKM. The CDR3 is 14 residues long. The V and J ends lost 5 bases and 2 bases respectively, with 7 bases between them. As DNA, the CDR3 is TGTGCCAGCAGTGGGGGAACTGGGGCCAACGTCCTGACTTTC. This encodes CASSGGTGANVLTF.

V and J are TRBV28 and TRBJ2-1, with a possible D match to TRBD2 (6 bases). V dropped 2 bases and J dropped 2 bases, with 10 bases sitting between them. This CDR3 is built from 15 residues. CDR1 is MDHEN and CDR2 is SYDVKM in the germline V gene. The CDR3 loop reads CASSLPGLTYNEQFF. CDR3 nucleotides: TGTGCCAGCAGTTTACCGGGACTCACCTACAATGAGCAGTTCTTC.

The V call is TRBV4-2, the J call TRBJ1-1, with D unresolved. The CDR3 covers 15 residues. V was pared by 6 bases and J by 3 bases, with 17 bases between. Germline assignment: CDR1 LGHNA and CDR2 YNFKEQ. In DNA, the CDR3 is TGTGCCAGCAGTCCTTTTTCCAGTAGGGACACTGAAGCTTTCTTT. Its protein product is CASSPFSSRDTEAFF.

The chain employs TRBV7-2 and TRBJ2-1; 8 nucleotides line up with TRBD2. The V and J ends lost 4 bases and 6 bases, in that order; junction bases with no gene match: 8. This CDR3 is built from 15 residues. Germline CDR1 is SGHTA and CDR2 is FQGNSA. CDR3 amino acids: CASSSSGGRANEQFF. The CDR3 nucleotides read TGTGCCAGCAGCTCTTCGGGAGGGCGCGCCAATGAGCAGTTCTTC. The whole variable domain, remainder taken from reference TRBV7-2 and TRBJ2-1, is GAGVSQSPSNKVTEKGKDVELRCDPISGHTALYWYRQSLGQGLEFLIYFQGNSAPDKSGLPSDRFSAERTGGSVSTLTIQRTQQEDSAVYLCASSSSGGRANEQFFGPGTRLTVL.

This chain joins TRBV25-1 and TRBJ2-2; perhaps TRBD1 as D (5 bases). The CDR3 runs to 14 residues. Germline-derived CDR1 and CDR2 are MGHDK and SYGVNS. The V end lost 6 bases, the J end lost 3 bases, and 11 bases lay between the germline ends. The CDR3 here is CASSREGDTGELFF. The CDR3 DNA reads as TGTGCCAGCAGCAGGGAAGGTGACACCGGGGAGCTGTTTTTT. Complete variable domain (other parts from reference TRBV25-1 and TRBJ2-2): EADIYQTPRYLVIGTGKKITLECSQTMGHDKMYWYQQDPGMELHLIHYSYGVNSTEKGDLSSESTVSRIRTEHFPLTLESARPSHTSQYLCASSREGDTGELFFGEGSRLTVL.

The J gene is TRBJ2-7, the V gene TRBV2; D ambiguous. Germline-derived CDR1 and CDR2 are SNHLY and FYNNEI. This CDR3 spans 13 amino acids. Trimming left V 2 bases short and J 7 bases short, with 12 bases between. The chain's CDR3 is CASSERAMGEQYF. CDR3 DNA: TGTGCCAGCAGTGAACGGGCTATGGGGGAGCAGTACTTC.

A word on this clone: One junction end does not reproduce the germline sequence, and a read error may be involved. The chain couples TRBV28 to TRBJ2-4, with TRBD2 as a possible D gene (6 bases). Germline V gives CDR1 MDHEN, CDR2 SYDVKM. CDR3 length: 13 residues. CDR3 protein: CGWSSGTKNIQYF. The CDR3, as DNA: TGCGGGTGGAGTAGCGGCACCAAAAACATTCAGTACTTC.

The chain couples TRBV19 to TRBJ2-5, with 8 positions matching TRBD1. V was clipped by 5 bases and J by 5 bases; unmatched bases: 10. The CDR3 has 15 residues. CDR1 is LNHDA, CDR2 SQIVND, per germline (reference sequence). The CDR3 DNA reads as TGTGCCAGTAGTCCAAAGGACAGGGTGTGGGAGACCCAGTACTTC. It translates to CASSPKDRVWETQYF.

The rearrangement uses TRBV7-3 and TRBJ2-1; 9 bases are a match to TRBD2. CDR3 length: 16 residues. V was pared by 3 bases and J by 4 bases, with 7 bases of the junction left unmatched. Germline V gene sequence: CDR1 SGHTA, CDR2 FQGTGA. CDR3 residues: CASSLVAGGAYNEQFF. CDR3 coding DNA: TGTGCCAGCAGCTTGGTTGCGGGAGGGGCTTACAATGAGCAGTTCTTC.

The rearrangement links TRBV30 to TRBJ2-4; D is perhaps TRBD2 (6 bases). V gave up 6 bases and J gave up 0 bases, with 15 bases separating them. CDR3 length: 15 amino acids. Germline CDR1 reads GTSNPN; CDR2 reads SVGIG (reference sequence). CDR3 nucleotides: TGTGCCTGTACGCTGAGCGGGCGAGCCAAAAACATTCAGTACTTC. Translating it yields CACTLSGRAKNIQYF. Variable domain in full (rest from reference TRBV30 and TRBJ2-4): SQTIHQWPATLVQPVGSPLSLECTVEGTSNPNLYWYRQAAGRGLQLLFYSVGIGQISSEVPQNLSASRPQDRQFILSSKKLLLSDSGFYLCACTLSGRAKNIQYFGAGTRLSVL.